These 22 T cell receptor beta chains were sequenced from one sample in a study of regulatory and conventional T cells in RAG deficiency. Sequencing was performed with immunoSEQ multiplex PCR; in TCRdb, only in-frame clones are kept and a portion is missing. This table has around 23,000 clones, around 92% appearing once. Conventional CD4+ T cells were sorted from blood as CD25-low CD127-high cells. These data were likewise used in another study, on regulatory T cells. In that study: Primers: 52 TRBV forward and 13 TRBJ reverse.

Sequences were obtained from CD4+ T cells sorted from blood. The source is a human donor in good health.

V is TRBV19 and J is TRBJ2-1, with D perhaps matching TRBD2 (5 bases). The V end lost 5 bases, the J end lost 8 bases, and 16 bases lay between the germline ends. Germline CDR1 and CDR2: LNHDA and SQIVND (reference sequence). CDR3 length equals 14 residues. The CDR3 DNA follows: TGTGCCAGTAGTCTGCTCCGAGGGTTGGATGAGCAGTTCTTC. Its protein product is CASSLLRGLDEQFF.

The CDR3 loop is CASSPQATGRETQYF. CDR3 coding DNA: TGTGCCAGCTCACCGCAAGCCACAGGGAGGGAGACCCAGTACTTC. V is TRBV18 and J is TRBJ2-5; D assignment may be TRBD1 or TRBD2 (6 bases each). The CDR3 extends over 15 amino acids. Per germline, CDR1 KGHSH and CDR2 LQKENI. Trimming took 3 bases from V and 5 from J, leaving 16 bases between them.

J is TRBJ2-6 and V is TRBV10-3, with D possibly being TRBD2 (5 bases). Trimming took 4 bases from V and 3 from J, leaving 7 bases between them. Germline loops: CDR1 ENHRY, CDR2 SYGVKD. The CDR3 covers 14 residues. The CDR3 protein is CAISASGGANVLTF. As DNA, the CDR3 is TGTGCCATCAGTGCAAGCGGTGGGGCCAACGTCCTGACTTTC.

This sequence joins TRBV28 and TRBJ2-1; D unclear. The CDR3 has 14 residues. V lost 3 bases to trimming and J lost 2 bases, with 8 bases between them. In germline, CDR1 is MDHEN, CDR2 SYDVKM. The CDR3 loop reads CASSLVGPYNEQFF. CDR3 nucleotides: TGTGCCAGCAGTTTGGTGGGTCCCTACAATGAGCAGTTCTTC.

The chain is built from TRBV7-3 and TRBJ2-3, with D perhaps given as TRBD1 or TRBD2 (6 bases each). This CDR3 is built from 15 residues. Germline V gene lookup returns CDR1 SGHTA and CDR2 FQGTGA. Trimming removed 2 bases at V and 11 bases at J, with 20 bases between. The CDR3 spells CASSLSGALGTEQYF. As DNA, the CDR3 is TGTGCCAGCAGCTTATCGGGGGCGCTAGGTACTGAGCAGTATTTT.

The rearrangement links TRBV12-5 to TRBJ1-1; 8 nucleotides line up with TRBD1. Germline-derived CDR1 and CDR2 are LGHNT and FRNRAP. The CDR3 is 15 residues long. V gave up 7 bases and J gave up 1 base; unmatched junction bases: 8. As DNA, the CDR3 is TGTGCTAGTGCCCGAGGGCAGGGGGCGAACACTGAAGCTTTCTTT. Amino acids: CASARGQGANTEAFF.

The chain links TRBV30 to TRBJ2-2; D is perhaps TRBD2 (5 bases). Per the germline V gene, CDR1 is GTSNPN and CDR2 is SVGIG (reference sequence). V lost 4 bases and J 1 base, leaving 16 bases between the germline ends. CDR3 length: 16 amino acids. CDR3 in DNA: TGTGCCTGGACCCCACGGGGAGCGCAGAACACCGGGGAGCTGTTTTTT. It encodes CAWTPRGAQNTGELFF.

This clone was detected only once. CDR3 nucleotide sequence: TGTGCCAGCAGCTTGTTTAAAGAAGGGTTAGGAATGAACACTGAAGCTTTCTTT. It is translated as CASSLFKEGLGMNTEAFF. V usage is TRBV11-2 and J usage is TRBJ1-1; D gene uncertain. The CDR3 loop spans 18 amino acids. Germline V gene data show CDR1 as SGHAT and CDR2 as FQNNGV. Trimming removed 3 bases at V and 0 bases at J, with 20 bases between.

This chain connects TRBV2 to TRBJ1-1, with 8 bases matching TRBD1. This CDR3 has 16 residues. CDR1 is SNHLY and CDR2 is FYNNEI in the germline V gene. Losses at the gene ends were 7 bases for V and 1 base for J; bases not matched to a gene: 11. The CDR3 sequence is CASNFPGTGQNTEAFF. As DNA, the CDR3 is TGTGCCAGCAATTTTCCCGGGACAGGCCAGAACACTGAAGCTTTCTTT.

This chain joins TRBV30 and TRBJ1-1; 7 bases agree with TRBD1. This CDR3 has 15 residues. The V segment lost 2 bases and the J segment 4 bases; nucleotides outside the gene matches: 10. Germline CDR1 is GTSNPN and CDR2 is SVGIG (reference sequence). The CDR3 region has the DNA TGTGCCTGGAGTCTTGAGGGGGCTTTGGTCACTGAAGCTTTCTTT. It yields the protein CAWSLEGALVTEAFF.

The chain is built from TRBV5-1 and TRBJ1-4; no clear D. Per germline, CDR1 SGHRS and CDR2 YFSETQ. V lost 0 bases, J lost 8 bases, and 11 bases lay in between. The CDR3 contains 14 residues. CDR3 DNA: TGCGCCAGCAGCTTGGGGCAGGAAGGGGAAAAACTGTTTTTT. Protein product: CASSLGQEGEKLFF.

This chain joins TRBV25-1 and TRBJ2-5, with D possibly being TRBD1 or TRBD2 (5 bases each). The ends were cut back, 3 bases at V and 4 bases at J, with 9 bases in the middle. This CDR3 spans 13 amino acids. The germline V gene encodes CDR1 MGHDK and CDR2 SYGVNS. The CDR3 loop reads CASSERGRETQYF. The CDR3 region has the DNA TGTGCCAGCAGTGAGAGGGGACGAGAGACCCAGTACTTC. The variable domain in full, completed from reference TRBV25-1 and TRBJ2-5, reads EADIYQTPRYLVIGTGKKITLECSQTMGHDKMYWYQQDPGMELHLIHYSYGVNSTEKGDLSSESTVSRIRTEHFPLTLESARPSHTSQYLCASSERGRETQYFGPGTRLLVL.

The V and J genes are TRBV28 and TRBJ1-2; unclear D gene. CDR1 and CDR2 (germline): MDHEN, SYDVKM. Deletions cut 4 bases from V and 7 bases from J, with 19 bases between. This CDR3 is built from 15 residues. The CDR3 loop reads CASSSPGVGKRGYTF. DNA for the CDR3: TGTGCCAGCAGTTCCCCCGGGGTAGGGAAACGTGGCTACACCTTC.

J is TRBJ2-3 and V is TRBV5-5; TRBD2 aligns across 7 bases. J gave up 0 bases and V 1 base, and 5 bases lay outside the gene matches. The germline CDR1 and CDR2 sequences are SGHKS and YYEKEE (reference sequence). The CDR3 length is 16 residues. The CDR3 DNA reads TGTGCCAGCAGCTTGCTCTCTAGCGGCAGCACAGATACGCAGTATTTT. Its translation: CASSLLSSGSTDTQYF.

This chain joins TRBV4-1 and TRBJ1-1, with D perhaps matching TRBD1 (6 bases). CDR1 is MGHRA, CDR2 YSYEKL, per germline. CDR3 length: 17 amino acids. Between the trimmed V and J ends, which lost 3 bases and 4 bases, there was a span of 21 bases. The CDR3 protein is CASSHPIKAGGGTEAFF. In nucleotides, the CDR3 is TGCGCCAGCAGCCACCCCATCAAAGCCGGGGGCGGCACTGAAGCTTTCTTT.

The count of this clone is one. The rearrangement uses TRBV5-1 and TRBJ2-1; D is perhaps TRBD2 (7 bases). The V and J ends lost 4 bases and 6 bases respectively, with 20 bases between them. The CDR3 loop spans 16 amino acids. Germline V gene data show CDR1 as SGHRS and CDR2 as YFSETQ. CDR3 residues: CASSAAYPGGLNEQFF. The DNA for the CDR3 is TGCGCCAGCAGCGCTGCCTATCCGGGGGGCCTCAATGAGCAGTTCTTC.

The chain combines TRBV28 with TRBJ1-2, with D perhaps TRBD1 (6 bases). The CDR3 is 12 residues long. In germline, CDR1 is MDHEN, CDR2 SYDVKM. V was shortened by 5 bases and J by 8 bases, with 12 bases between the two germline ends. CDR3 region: CASSRGADGYTF. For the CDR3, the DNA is TGTGCCAGCAGTCGGGGGGCCGACGGCTACACCTTC.

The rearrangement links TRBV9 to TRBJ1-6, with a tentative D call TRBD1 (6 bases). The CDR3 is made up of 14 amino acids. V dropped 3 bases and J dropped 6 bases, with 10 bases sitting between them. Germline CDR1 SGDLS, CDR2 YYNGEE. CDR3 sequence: CASSATGFNSPLHF. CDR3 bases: TGTGCCAGCAGCGCGACAGGCTTTAATTCACCCCTCCACTTT.

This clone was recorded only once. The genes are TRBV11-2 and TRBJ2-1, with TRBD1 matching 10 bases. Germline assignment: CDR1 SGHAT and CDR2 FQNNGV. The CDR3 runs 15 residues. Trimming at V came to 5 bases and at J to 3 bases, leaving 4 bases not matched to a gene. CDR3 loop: CASSQGQGNYNEQFF. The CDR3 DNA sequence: TGTGCCAGCAGCCAGGGACAGGGGAACTACAATGAGCAGTTCTTC.

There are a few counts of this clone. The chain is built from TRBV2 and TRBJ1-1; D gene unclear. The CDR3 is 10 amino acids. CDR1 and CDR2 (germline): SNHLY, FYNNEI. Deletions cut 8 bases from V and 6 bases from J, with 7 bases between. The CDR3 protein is CASLVAEAFF. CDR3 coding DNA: TGTGCCAGCCTAGTCGCTGAAGCTTTCTTT.

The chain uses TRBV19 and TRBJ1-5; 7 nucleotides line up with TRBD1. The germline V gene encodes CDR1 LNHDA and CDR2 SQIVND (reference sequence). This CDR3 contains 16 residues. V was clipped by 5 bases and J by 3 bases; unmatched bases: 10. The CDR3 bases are TGTGCCAGTAGTTTCCCCGGGACAGCTTTCAATCAGCCCCAGCATTTT. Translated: CASSFPGTAFNQPQHF.

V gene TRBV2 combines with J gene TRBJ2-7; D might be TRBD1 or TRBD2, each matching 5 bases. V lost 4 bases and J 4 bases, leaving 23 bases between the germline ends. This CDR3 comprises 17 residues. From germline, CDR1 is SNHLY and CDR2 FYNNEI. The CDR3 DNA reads TGTGCCAGCAGTGCCCAGACCATACTAGTTGGGGCGTACGAGCAGTACTTC. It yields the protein CASSAQTILVGAYEQYF.